These 23 T cell receptor beta chains were all obtained from the same sample, sequenced in a study of cytomegalovirus exposure and HLA in healthy donors. The PCR used 60 Vbeta and 13 Jbeta primers. Data came from immunoSEQ multiplex PCR; TCRdb stores just in-frame clones and leaves some out. The table lists fewer than 200,000 clones, over 60% of them singletons. Sequenced: PBMCs. All receptors come from a female donor in good health and CMV-seronegative.

As DNA, the CDR3 is TGTGCCAGCTCACTTTCGGGGGGACTAGCGGGTGAGCAGTTCTTC. It translates to CASSLSGGLAGEQFF. V usage is TRBV18 and J usage is TRBJ2-1; 12 bases fit TRBD2. The germline CDR1 and CDR2 sequences are KGHSH and LQKENI. V trimming: 4 bases; J trimming: 9 bases; junction bases outside the gene matches: 7. This CDR3 is 15 amino acids long.

This rearrangement joins TRBV7-9 to TRBJ1-2; D is undetermined. V was clipped by 5 bases and J by 8 bases, with 15 bases between them. Germline values: CDR1 SEHNR, CDR2 FQNEAQ (reference sequence). CDR3 length: 13 residues. As DNA, the CDR3 is TGTGCCAGCAGCCCCCTTCAGTTGTTCGGCTACACCTTC. Translated, it gives CASSPLQLFGYTF.

The rearrangement joins TRBV30 to TRBJ1-2, with TRBD1 as a possible D gene (6 bases). This CDR3 comprises 12 residues. Germline CDR1 is GTSNPN and CDR2 is SVGIG (reference sequence). Trimming took 4 bases from V and 4 from J, leaving 10 bases between them. For the CDR3, the DNA is TGTGCCTGGACCGGACAGACCTATGGCTACACCTTC. This translates into CAWTGQTYGYTF.

The table lists this clone with a few counts. The V and J genes are TRBV4-1 and TRBJ2-6; 9 bases line up with TRBD2. The germline V gene has CDR1 MGHRA and CDR2 YSYEKL. There are 15 residues in the CDR3. The junction had 7 bases not matched to a gene; V was cut back by 10 bases and J by 3 bases. DNA of the CDR3: TGCGCCACCGCGGGGGGGGCTGGTGGGGCCAACGTCCTGACTTTC. It is translated as CATAGGAGGANVLTF.

This chain joins TRBV4-3 and TRBJ2-1; 9 bases are shared with TRBD2. This CDR3 comprises 15 residues. J gave up 7 bases and V 1 base, and 5 bases lay outside the gene matches. Germline CDR1 LGHNA, CDR2 YSLEER. The CDR3 sequence is CASSQVAGVVNEQFF. Written as DNA, the CDR3 is TGCGCCAGCAGCCAAGTAGCGGGAGTAGTAAATGAGCAGTTCTTC.

V usage is TRBV28 and J usage is TRBJ2-5; D gene uncertain. This CDR3 comprises 12 residues. Trimming took 7 bases from V and 2 from J, leaving 8 bases between them. Germline CDR1 and CDR2: MDHEN and SYDVKM. The CDR3 DNA is TGTGCCAGCAAATCCGGTCAAGAGACCCAGTACTTC. Translating it yields CASKSGQETQYF.

V usage is TRBV4-3 and J usage is TRBJ1-4; the match to TRBD1 covers 7 bases. The CDR3 has 14 amino acids. Germline assignment: CDR1 LGHNA and CDR2 YSLEER. V was clipped by 3 bases and J by 5 bases; unmatched bases: 3. The DNA for the CDR3 is TGCGCCAGCAGCCAGCAGGACAGGAATGAAAAACTGTTTTTT. Its translation is CASSQQDRNEKLFF.

CDR3 loop: CAISSKQGTMANEQFF. CDR3 bases: TGTGCCATCAGTAGCAAACAGGGCACCATGGCCAATGAGCAGTTCTTC. The V call is TRBV10-3, the J call TRBJ2-1, with D possibly TRBD1 on 6 matching bases. The V end was cut by 5 bases, the J end by 6 bases, with 20 bases between. Per germline, CDR1 ENHRY and CDR2 SYGVKD. The CDR3 totals 16 residues.

In its sample, this clone was seen a few times. This chain joins TRBV28 and TRBJ1-1; D possibly corresponds to TRBD1 (5 bases). This CDR3 region has 14 residues. Trimming pared 8 bases from V and 1 base from J, leaving 14 bases between. The germline CDR1 and CDR2 sequences are MDHEN and SYDVKM. The DNA of the CDR3 is TGTGCCAGCGTCGGGGGAGGGTGGAACACTGAAGCTTTCTTT. Protein: CASVGGGWNTEAFF.

The chain couples TRBV28 to TRBJ2-7; the D gene is possibly TRBD1 (6 bases). CDR3 length equals 13 residues. Per germline, CDR1 MDHEN and CDR2 SYDVKM. Trimming took 4 bases from V and 4 from J, leaving 11 bases between them. The CDR3, as DNA: TGTGCCAGCAGTTACCCTGACAGGTACGAGCAGTACTTC. It is translated as CASSYPDRYEQYF. Full variable domain (missing parts from reference TRBV28 and TRBJ2-7): DVKVTQSSRYLVKRTGEKVFLECVQDMDHENMFWYRQDPGLGLRLIYFSYDVKMKEKGDIPEGYSVSREKKERFSLILESASTNQTSMYLCASSYPDRYEQYFGPGTRLTVT.

To note about this clone: This CDR3 is also generated by other DNA sequences in the sample. V gene TRBV19 combines with J gene TRBJ2-1; TRBD2 aligns across 14 bases. Germline CDR1 LNHDA, CDR2 SQIVND (reference sequence). The V and J ends lost 5 bases and 7 bases, in that order; junction bases with no gene match: 4. The CDR3 totals 15 residues. CDR3 sequence: CASSPGLAGVNEQFF. As DNA, the CDR3 is TGTGCCAGTAGTCCGGGACTAGCGGGAGTGAATGAGCAGTTCTTC.

This chain links TRBV5-1 with TRBJ2-2, with 9 positions matching TRBD2. In germline, CDR1 is SGHRS, CDR2 YFSETQ. V lost 4 bases and J lost 4; bases outside the gene matches: 14. This CDR3 is 18 amino acids long. The CDR3 protein is CASSPWGNSGGSTGELFF. The CDR3 coding sequence is TGCGCCAGCAGCCCTTGGGGTAATAGCGGGGGAAGCACCGGGGAGCTGTTTTTT.

The chain has TRBV6-1 and TRBJ2-7; D may be TRBD1 (7 bases). The V gene's germline CDR1 is MNHNS and CDR2 SASEGT. V lost 8 bases and J 5 bases, leaving 19 bases between the germline ends. The CDR3 is 14 amino acids. CDR3 sequence reads: CASADFRGANEQYF. CDR3 DNA: TGTGCCAGCGCCGACTTCAGGGGGGCAAACGAGCAGTACTTC.

The rearrangement links TRBV2 to TRBJ1-5, with TRBD1 identical over 8 bases. After removal of 6 bases from V and 3 bases from J, the junction contained 13 bases not matched to a gene. Germline V lookup: CDR1 SNHLY, CDR2 FYNNEI. CDR3 size: 17 residues. Written as DNA, the CDR3 is TGTGCCAGCAGCCATGACTCAGGGGGCGAGTTCAATCAGCCCCAGCATTTT. It codes for CASSHDSGGEFNQPQHF.

J is TRBJ2-3 and V is TRBV28; D is perhaps TRBD2 (6 bases). Germline CDR1 reads MDHEN; CDR2 reads SYDVKM. V was trimmed by 5 bases and J by 5 bases, leaving 11 bases between them. This CDR3 spans 13 amino acids. The CDR3 here is CASSPEGQDTQYF. CDR3 in DNA: TGTGCCAGCAGTCCGGAGGGCCAAGATACGCAGTATTTT.

This chain links TRBV5-5 with TRBJ1-1; D is possibly TRBD1 (5 bases). V was pared by 5 bases and J by 10 bases, with 21 bases between. The CDR3 is 14 amino acids. Germline CDR1 reads SGHKS; CDR2 reads YYEKEE (reference sequence). The CDR3 reads CASSSSPRDWGAFF. The CDR3 nucleotides read TGTGCCAGCAGTTCTTCCCCAAGGGACTGGGGAGCTTTCTTT.

The chain carries TRBV5-4 and TRBJ2-2; no definite D call. The CDR3 totals 16 residues. V dropped 0 bases and J dropped 3 bases, with 12 bases sitting between them. Looked up from germline, CDR1 is SGHNT and CDR2 is YYREEE (reference sequence). The CDR3 protein is CASSLALVTYTGELFF. The CDR3 DNA reads as TGTGCCAGCAGCTTGGCCCTAGTTACCTACACCGGGGAGCTGTTTTTT.

CDR3 region: CASSLTGTHYGYTF. For the CDR3, the DNA is TGTGCCAGCAGCTTGACAGGGACGCACTATGGCTACACCTTC. V usage is TRBV11-2 and J usage is TRBJ1-2, with TRBD1 identical over 7 bases. The germline CDR1 and CDR2 sequences are SGHAT and FQNNGV. The J segment lost 3 bases and the V segment lost 3 bases, leaving 4 bases of the junction unmatched. The CDR3 consists of 14 residues.

The chain carries TRBV9 and TRBJ1-3, with D hard to call. V dropped 4 bases and J dropped 4 bases, with 15 bases sitting between them. CDR3 length: 15 residues. The germline V gene encodes CDR1 SGDLS and CDR2 YYNGEE. The CDR3 here is CASSSSYYVGNTIYF. The CDR3, as DNA: TGTGCCAGCAGCTCCTCCTACTATGTCGGAAACACCATATATTTT.

This clone was observed a handful of times. V gene TRBV30 combines with J gene TRBJ2-7; D perhaps matches TRBD1 (6 bases). This CDR3 contains 13 residues. CDR1 is GTSNPN and CDR2 is SVGIG in the germline V gene (reference sequence). The V gene lost 2 bases and the J gene lost 12 bases, with 20 bases spanning the gap. CDR3: CAWSTSQGWCMYF. Written as DNA, the CDR3 is TGTGCCTGGAGTACATCACAGGGTTGGTGTATGTACTTC.

The chain links TRBV11-2 to TRBJ2-7, with 7 bases aligning to TRBD1. The length of the CDR3 is 14 residues. Trimming took 5 bases from V and 5 from J; bases not matched to a gene: 9. The germline V gene encodes CDR1 SGHAT and CDR2 FQNNGV. DNA for the CDR3: TGTGCCAGCAGCCTACAGGGGTTTCTTAACGAGCAGTACTTC. Its protein is CASSLQGFLNEQYF.

Only one count was recorded for this clone. This chain connects TRBV28 to TRBJ1-5; possibly TRBD1 for D (5 bases). The germline V gene has CDR1 MDHEN and CDR2 SYDVKM. The germline V and J ends were trimmed by 6 bases and 4 bases, with 16 bases remaining between them. The CDR3 loop spans 15 amino acids. The CDR3 coding sequence is TGTGCCAGCAGGAAAGGGTGGGGGGAGAATCAGCCCCAGCATTTT. Translating gives CASRKGWGENQPQHF. Supplemented by reference TRBV28 and TRBJ1-5, the full variable domain reads DVKVTQSSRYLVKRTGEKVFLECVQDMDHENMFWYRQDPGLGLRLIYFSYDVKMKEKGDIPEGYSVSREKKERFSLILESASTNQTSMYLCASRKGWGENQPQHFGDGTRLSIL.

A few counts support this clone. The V and J genes are TRBV28 and TRBJ2-2; D may be TRBD2 (7 bases). Germline V gene lookup returns CDR1 MDHEN and CDR2 SYDVKM. Trimming cost V 6 bases and J 4 bases, with 15 bases left between them. This CDR3 is 15 amino acids long. The CDR3: CASSPGGVSTGELFF. In DNA, the CDR3 is TGTGCCAGCAGCCCGGGGGGCGTCAGCACCGGGGAGCTGTTTTTT.